Following are 18 T cell receptor beta chains from one sample sequenced in a study of graft-versus-host responses after intestinal transplantation. Antigens of these TCRs are unknown. Only in-frame clones appear in the TCRdb table, and some are missing; sequencing was by immunoSEQ multiplex PCR. The sample consists of about 150,000 clones, 80% to 95% of them appearing once. The input for sequencing was unstimulated CD4+ T cells sorted from spleen or lymph node cells, taken before intestinal transplant. These receptors all stem from a human donor who received an intestinal transplant.

The CDR3 loop reads CASSLQPPGQGAPETQYF. Here the CDR3 DNA reads TGCGCCAGCAGCTTACAACCTCCGGGACAGGGGGCACCAGAGACCCAGTACTTC. J is TRBJ2-5 and V is TRBV5-1; TRBD1 matches at 12 bases. The CDR3 extends over 18 amino acids. Losses at the gene ends were 2 bases for V and 4 bases for J; bases not matched to a gene: 12. Germline lookup yields CDR1 SGHRS and CDR2 YFSETQ. The whole variable domain, remainder taken from reference TRBV5-1 and TRBJ2-5, is KAGVTQTPRYLIKTRGQQVTLSCSPISGHRSVSWYQQTPGQGLQFLFEYFSETQRNKGNFPGRFSGRQFSNSRSEMNVSTLELGDSALYLCASSLQPPGQGAPETQYFGPGTRLLVL.

This rearrangement joins TRBV28 to TRBJ2-7; TRBD2 might be the D (5 bases). The germline gives CDR1 MDHEN, CDR2 SYDVKM. Trimming cost V 2 bases and J 5 bases, with 13 bases left between them. CDR3 length: 14 amino acids. The CDR3 region is CASSLMGVGNEQYF. In DNA, the CDR3 is TGTGCCAGCAGTTTAATGGGTGTCGGGAACGAGCAGTACTTC. The full variable domain, completed using reference TRBV28 and TRBJ2-7, is DVKVTQSSRYLVKRTGEKVFLECVQDMDHENMFWYRQDPGLGLRLIYFSYDVKMKEKGDIPEGYSVSREKKERFSLILESASTNQTSMYLCASSLMGVGNEQYFGPGTRLTVT.

A word on this clone: At the DNA level, this CDR3 is encoded by other sequences in the same sample as well. V and J are TRBV6-5 and TRBJ2-3, with 7 bases identical to TRBD2. V lost 2 bases and J lost 0; bases outside the gene matches: 2. Germline lookup yields CDR1 MNHEY and CDR2 SVGAGI. The CDR3 runs 15 residues. CDR3 in amino acids: CASSYGGGSTDTQYF. The CDR3 DNA reads TGTGCCAGCAGTTACGGGGGGGGAAGCACAGATACGCAGTATTTT.

The V gene is TRBV5-5, the J gene TRBJ2-7, with 10 bases that match TRBD2. V was pared by 0 bases and J by 2 bases, with 2 bases of the junction left unmatched. This CDR3 has 15 amino acids. Germline CDR1 and CDR2: SGHKS and YYEKEE (reference sequence). CDR3 nucleotide sequence: TGTGCCAGCAGCTTGGCTAGCGGGAGCCCCTACGAGCAGTACTTC. Translated, it gives CASSLASGSPYEQYF.

This sequence joins TRBV18 and TRBJ1-1; TRBD1 aligns across 7 bases. Germline V gene data show CDR1 as KGHSH and CDR2 as LQKENI. CDR3 length equals 13 residues. J was trimmed by 0 bases and V by 9 bases; bases with no gene match: 4. In DNA form, the CDR3 reads TGTGCCAGTTGGGGACAGATGAACACTGAAGCTTTCTTT. Its translation is CASWGQMNTEAFF. The complete variable domain, with remaining parts taken from reference TRBV18 and TRBJ1-1, reads NAGVMQNPRHLVRRRGQEARLRCSPMKGHSHVYWYRQLPEEGLKFMVYLQKENIIDESGMPKERFSAEFPKEGPSILRIQQVVRGDSAAYFCASWGQMNTEAFFGQGTRLTVV.

This chain connects TRBV13 to TRBJ2-7, with a weak D call TRBD1 (6 bases). Germline CDR1 PRHDT, CDR2 FYEKMQ (reference sequence). V was clipped by 3 bases and J by 1 base, with 10 bases between them. The CDR3 extends over 14 amino acids. The CDR3 DNA sequence: TGTGCCAGCAGCTTCAACAGGGCATCCTACGAGCAGTACTTC. Translation: CASSFNRASYEQYF.

This sequence joins TRBV19 and TRBJ2-2; D not resolved. V was clipped by 0 bases and J by 5 bases, with 7 bases between them. CDR3 length: 14 amino acids. Per germline, CDR1 LNHDA and CDR2 SQIVND (reference sequence). The CDR3, as DNA: TGTGCCAGTAGTATAGATGGTGGTACCGGGGAGCTGTTTTTT. Amino acids: CASSIDGGTGELFF.

This chain connects TRBV9 to TRBJ2-5, with 10 bases matching TRBD2. In germline, CDR1 is SGDLS, CDR2 YYNGEE. This CDR3 has 14 amino acids. V lost 4 bases, J lost 5 bases, and 5 bases stayed unmatched. As DNA, the CDR3 is TGTGCCAGCAGCCCCCTAGCGGGAGTCGAGACCCAGTACTTC. This sequence encodes CASSPLAGVETQYF.

This chain connects TRBV9 to TRBJ1-4; tentatively, D is TRBD1 (6 bases). Germline CDR1 and CDR2: SGDLS and YYNGEE. V lost 4 bases and J lost 7, with 20 bases in between. The CDR3 has 16 amino acids. This CDR3 reads CASSSGSWGAGEKLFF. The CDR3 coding sequence is TGTGCCAGCAGCTCCGGTTCGTGGGGGGCGGGTGAAAAACTGTTTTTT.

The V gene is TRBV5-4, the J gene TRBJ2-1; tentative D call: TRBD2 (5 bases). In germline, CDR1 is SGHNT, CDR2 YYREEE (reference sequence). The CDR3 runs 15 residues. Trimming removed 0 bases from V and 7 bases from J, with 14 bases in between. The CDR3 region is CASSLAGSGGNEQFF. The CDR3 DNA sequence: TGTGCCAGCAGCTTGGCCGGGTCAGGAGGAAATGAGCAGTTCTTC.

The chain employs TRBV15 and TRBJ2-7, with 14 bases matching TRBD2. The CDR3 is 22 residues long. The V segment lost 2 bases and the J segment 4 bases; nucleotides outside the gene matches: 22. From germline, CDR1 is LNHNV and CDR2 YYDKDF (reference sequence). The CDR3 DNA is TGTGCCACCAGCAGATTTGCGTTGGGGACACCCGGGACTAGCGGGAGATTTTACGAGCAGTACTTC. Protein sequence: CATSRFALGTPGTSGRFYEQYF.

This clone was counted a few times. The chain couples TRBV7-9 to TRBJ2-5, with D tentatively TRBD1 (5 bases). CDR1 and CDR2 (germline): SEHNR, FQNEAQ (reference sequence). The V gene lost 3 bases and the J gene lost 4 bases, with 9 bases spanning the gap. CDR3 size: 13 residues. CDR3 DNA: TGTGCCAGCAGCTTGGACACCGGAGAGACCCAGTACTTC. It translates to CASSLDTGETQYF.

This clone appeared a few times. This rearrangement joins TRBV27 to TRBJ2-2, with 7 bases aligning to TRBD1. With 3 bases clipped from V and 5 bases from J, the junction kept 9 bases outside the gene matches. CDR1 MNHEY and CDR2 SMNVEV come from the germline V gene (reference sequence). This CDR3 is built from 16 residues. The CDR3 DNA is TGTGCCAGCAGTTTTTTAGCAGGGGGTTCTACCGGGGAGCTGTTTTTT. It yields the protein CASSFLAGGSTGELFF.

The genes are TRBV5-8 and TRBJ1-4, with 8 nucleotides matching TRBD1. The CDR3 consists of 15 residues. The V segment lost 4 bases and the J segment 8 bases; nucleotides outside the gene matches: 10. In germline, CDR1 is SGHTS, CDR2 YDEGEE. The CDR3 DNA is TGTGCCAGCAGCCCAGGGCAGGGGGCTCGAGAAAAACTGTTTTTT. It codes for CASSPGQGAREKLFF.

The J gene is TRBJ2-7, the V gene TRBV27, with D perhaps matching TRBD1 or TRBD2 (5 bases each). This CDR3 comprises 14 residues. The V end lost 6 bases, the J end lost 6 bases, and 18 bases lay between the germline ends. Germline CDR1 reads MNHEY; CDR2 reads SMNVEV (reference sequence). In DNA form, the CDR3 reads TGTGCCAGCAGGGGGTGGGGGACGCGAAGCGAGCAGTACTTC. It yields the protein CASRGWGTRSEQYF.

This chain uses TRBV18 with TRBJ2-3; D is unresolved. Germline values: CDR1 KGHSH, CDR2 LQKENI. The CDR3 runs 12 residues. V was trimmed by 3 bases and J by 2 bases, leaving 3 bases between them. The CDR3 spells CASSPATDTQYF. The CDR3 DNA reads TGTGCCAGCTCACCCGCCACAGATACGCAGTATTTT. Full variable domain (missing parts from reference TRBV18 and TRBJ2-3): NAGVMQNPRHLVRRRGQEARLRCSPMKGHSHVYWYRQLPEEGLKFMVYLQKENIIDESGMPKERFSAEFPKEGPSILRIQQVVRGDSAAYFCASSPATDTQYFGPGTRLTVL.

The chain is built from TRBV13 and TRBJ2-5; 11 nucleotides agree with TRBD2. The CDR3 covers 17 residues. The V gene end was trimmed by 2 bases and the J gene end by 5 bases; junction bases not matched to a gene: 10. The germline V gene has CDR1 PRHDT and CDR2 FYEKMQ (reference sequence). The CDR3 DNA follows: TGTGCCAGCAGCTTACGTACTAGCGGGAGATCGGTGGAGACCCAGTACTTC. This encodes CASSLRTSGRSVETQYF.

The chain recombines TRBV28 with TRBJ1-1; D possibly corresponds to TRBD1 (6 bases). V was cut by 11 bases and J by 3 bases, with 19 bases left in between. This CDR3 has 14 residues. Germline V lookup: CDR1 MDHEN, CDR2 SYDVKM. CDR3 residues: CAGETQGGDTEAFF. The CDR3 bases are TGTGCCGGAGAAACACAGGGTGGGGACACTGAAGCTTTCTTT.